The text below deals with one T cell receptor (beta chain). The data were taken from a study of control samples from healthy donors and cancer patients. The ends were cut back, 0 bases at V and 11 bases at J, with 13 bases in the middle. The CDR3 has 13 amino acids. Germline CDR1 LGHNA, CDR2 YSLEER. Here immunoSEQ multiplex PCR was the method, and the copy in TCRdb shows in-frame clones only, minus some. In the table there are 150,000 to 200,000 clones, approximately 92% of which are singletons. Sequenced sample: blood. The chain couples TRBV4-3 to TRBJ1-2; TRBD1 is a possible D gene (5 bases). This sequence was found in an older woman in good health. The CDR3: CASSQERGRGYTF. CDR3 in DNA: TGCGCCAGCAGCCAAGAGCGGGGCAGAGGTTACACCTTC.